This T cell receptor (beta chain) comes out of a study of technical replicates of blood from a handful of donors. This CDR3 contains 11 residues. V was shortened by 7 bases and J by 5 bases, with 6 bases between the two germline ends. Germline V gene lookup returns CDR1 MNHEY and CDR2 SVGAGI. Sequencing was performed with immunoSEQ multiplex PCR; in TCRdb, only in-frame clones are kept and a portion is missing. This repertoire shows approximately 31,000 clones, around nine tenths found once; its top ten account for 3.5% to 5%. The specimen sequenced was PBMCs. This sequence originates from a human donor in good health. Some clones in this sample may be carry-over from other donors' samples. V usage is TRBV6-5 and J usage is TRBJ2-1, with D perhaps matching TRBD2 (5 bases). CDR3 DNA sequence: TGTGCCAGCAAGACTAACAATGAGCAGTTCTTC. Encoded protein: CASKTNNEQFF.